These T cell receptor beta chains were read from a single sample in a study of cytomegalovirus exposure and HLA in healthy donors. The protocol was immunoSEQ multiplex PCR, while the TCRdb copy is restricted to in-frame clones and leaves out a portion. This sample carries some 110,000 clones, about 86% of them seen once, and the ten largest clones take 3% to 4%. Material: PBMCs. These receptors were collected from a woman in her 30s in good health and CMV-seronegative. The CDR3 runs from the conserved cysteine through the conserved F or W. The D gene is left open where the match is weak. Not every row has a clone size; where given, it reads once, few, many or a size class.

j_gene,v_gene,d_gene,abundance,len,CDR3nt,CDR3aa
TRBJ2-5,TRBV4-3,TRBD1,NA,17,TGCGCCAGCAGCCAAGATTGGGGGACAGGGAAACAAGAGACCCAGTACTTC,CASSQDWGTGKQETQYF
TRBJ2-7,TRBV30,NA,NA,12,TGTGCCTGGAGTGTTTCCAGCTACGAGCAGTACTTC,CAWSVSSYEQYF
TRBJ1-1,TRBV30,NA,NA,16,TGTGCCGGGGAGACGAGCCGCTACAGTTTGAACACTGAAGCTTTCTTT,CAGETSRYSLNTEAFF
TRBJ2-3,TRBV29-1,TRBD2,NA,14,TGCAGCGTTGGGCTAGCGGGAAACACAGATACGCAGTATTTT,CSVGLAGNTDTQYF
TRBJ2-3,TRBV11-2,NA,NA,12,TGTGCCAGCAGCCCAACTTCCTCTACGCAGTATTTT,CASSPTSSTQYF
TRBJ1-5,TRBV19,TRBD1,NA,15,TGTGCCAGTAGTATCCGGACAGGGAGTGGTCAGCCCCAGCATTTT,CASSIRTGSGQPQHF
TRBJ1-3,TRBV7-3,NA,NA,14,TGTGCCAGCAGCTTAACTAATCGAGGGAACACCATATATTTT,CASSLTNRGNTIYF
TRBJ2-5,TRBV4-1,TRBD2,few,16,TGCGCCAGCAGCCAAGAGGTGGCGGGAGGGCGGGAGACCCAGTACTTC,CASSQEVAGGRETQYF
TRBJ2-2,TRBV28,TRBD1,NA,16,TGTGCCAGCAGACCCTCCGGGACAGGGGTGACCGGGGAGCTGTTTTTT,CASRPSGTGVTGELFF
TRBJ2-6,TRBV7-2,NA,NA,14,TGTGCCCACACTAAGGGGGATGGGGCCAACGTCCTGACTTTC,CAHTKGDGANVLTF
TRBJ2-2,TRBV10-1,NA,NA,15,TGCGCCAGCAGTGAGTCGAGGGCGAACACCGGGGAGCTGTTTTTT,CASSESRANTGELFF
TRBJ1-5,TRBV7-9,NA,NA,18,TGTGCCAGCAGCAACGTCGGTGGGGGACAATCAGCAGTTCAGCCCCAGCATTTT,CASSNVGGGQSAVQPQHF
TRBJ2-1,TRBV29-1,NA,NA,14,TGCAGCGTTGAAGTGGGGGCGGGAGTGGGTGAGCAGTTCTTC,CSVEVGAGVGEQFF
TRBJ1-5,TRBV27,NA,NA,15,TGTGCCAGCAGTCCCTGGGGTCCAGGGGATCAGCCCCAGCATTTT,CASSPWGPGDQPQHF
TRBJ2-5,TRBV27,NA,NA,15,TGTGCCAGCAGTTTAGGCGGAGAGGCGCTAGAGACCCAGTACTTC,CASSLGGEALETQYF
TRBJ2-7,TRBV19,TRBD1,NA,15,TGTGCCAGAATTGGTTTAACCGGGACAGGTGACGAGCAGTACTTC,CARIGLTGTGDEQYF
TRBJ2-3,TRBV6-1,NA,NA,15,TGTGCCAGCAGTCTGTCAGCGACTAACACAGATACGCAGTATTTT,CASSLSATNTDTQYF
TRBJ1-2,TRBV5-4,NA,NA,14,TGTGCCAGCAGCTTAGTTGGGGCCGGGGGTGGCTACACCTTC,CASSLVGAGGGYTF
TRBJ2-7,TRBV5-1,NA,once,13,TGCGCCAGCAGCTTGAACGTAGCCTACGAGCAGTACTTC,CASSLNVAYEQYF
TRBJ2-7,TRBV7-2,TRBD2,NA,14,TGTGCCAGCAGCTTAAATAGCGGGAGGTACGAGCAGTACTTC,CASSLNSGRYEQYF
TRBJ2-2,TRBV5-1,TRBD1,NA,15,TGCGCCAGCAGCACCGGGACAGGGGTCACCGGGGAGCTGTTTTTT,CASSTGTGVTGELFF
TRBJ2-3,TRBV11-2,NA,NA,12,TGTGCCAGCTCCACGAGGCCAGATACGCAGTATTTT,CASSTRPDTQYF
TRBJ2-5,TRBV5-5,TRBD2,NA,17,TGTGCCAGCAGTTTGAAATCCCTGGCGGGAGCCGAAGAGACCCAGTACTTC,CASSLKSLAGAEETQYF
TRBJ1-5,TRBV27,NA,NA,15,TGTGCCAGCAGTGGTGTTTCAGGGTTCAATCAGCCCCAGCATTTT,CASSGVSGFNQPQHF
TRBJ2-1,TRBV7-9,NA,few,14,TGTGCCAGCGGAGACGGCGGTTCAGCAAATGAGCAGTTCTTC,CASGDGGSANEQFF
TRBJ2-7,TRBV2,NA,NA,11,TGTGCCAGCAGTCAGACCTACGAGCAGTACTTC,CASSQTYEQYF
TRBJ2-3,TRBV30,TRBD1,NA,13,TGTGCCCGCACAGGGGCCCTCACAGATACGCAGTATTTT,CARTGALTDTQYF
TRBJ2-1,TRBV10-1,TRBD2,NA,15,TGCGCCAGCAGTGTCGTAGCGGGACCATACAATGAGCAGTTCTTC,CASSVVAGPYNEQFF
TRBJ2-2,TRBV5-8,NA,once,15,TGTGCCAGCAGCTTGGGGGCTATGAACACCGGGGAGCTGTTTTTT,CASSLGAMNTGELFF
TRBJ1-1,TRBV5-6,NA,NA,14,TGTGCCAGCAGCGGAATGACAAGGGGAACTGAAGCTTTCTTT,CASSGMTRGTEAFF
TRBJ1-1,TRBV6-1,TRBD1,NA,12,TGTGCCAGCAGTGAGAGGGGGCCGGAAGCTTTCTTT,CASSERGPEAFF
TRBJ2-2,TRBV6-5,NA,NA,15,TGTGCCAGCAGGGAGCTTACTTCTAACACCGGGGAGCTGTTTTTT,CASRELTSNTGELFF
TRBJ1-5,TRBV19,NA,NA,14,TGTGCCAGTAACCTGCAGGGATCCAATCAGCCCCAGCATTTT,CASNLQGSNQPQHF
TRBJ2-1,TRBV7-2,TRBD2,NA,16,TGTGCCAGCAGCGCCCACGTGGCTAGCGGGAGACATGAGCAGTTCTTC,CASSAHVASGRHEQFF
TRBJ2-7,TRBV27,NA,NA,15,TGTGCCAGCAACTCAGGGACAATGGGGACCTACGAGCAGTACTTC,CASNSGTMGTYEQYF
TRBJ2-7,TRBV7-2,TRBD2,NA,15,TGTGCCAGCAGCTCGGGACTAGCGGGGGCCTACGAGCAGTACTTC,CASSSGLAGAYEQYF
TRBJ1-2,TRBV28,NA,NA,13,TGTGCCAGCAGTTCCACAGGGCTTCGTGGCTACACCTTC,CASSSTGLRGYTF
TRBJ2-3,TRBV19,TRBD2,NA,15,TGTGCCAGTAGTATGAGGCTAGCGGGCACAGATACGCAGTATTTT,CASSMRLAGTDTQYF
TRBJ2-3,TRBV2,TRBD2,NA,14,TGTGCCAGCAGTCGACTAGCAGACACAGATACGCAGTATTTT,CASSRLADTDTQYF
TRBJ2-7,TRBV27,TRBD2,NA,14,TGTGCCAGCAGTTACCTAGCGGGGCCCTACGAGCAGTACTTC,CASSYLAGPYEQYF
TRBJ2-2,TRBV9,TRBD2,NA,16,TGTGCCAGCAGCGTAGGGGGGACTAGCGGGAACCGGGAGCTGTTTTTT,CASSVGGTSGNRELFF
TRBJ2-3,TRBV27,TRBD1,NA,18,TGTGCCAGCAGTCGCCGCCTGGACAGGGTAACTGGCACAGATACGCAGTATTTT,CASSRRLDRVTGTDTQYF
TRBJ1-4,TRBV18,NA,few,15,TGTGCCAGCTCACCCCGACAGGCGACCCCTGAAAAACTGTTTTTT,CASSPRQATPEKLFF
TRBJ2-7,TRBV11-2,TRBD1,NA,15,TGTGCCAGCAGCTCGACAGGGGAGGCGAATTACGAGCAGTACTTC,CASSSTGEANYEQYF
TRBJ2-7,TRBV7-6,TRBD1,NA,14,TGTGCCAGCAGCTCGGGACAGGGGTACCACGAGCAGTACTTC,CASSSGQGYHEQYF
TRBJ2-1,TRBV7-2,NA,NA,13,TGTGCCAGCAGCACCAGCTCCTACAATGAGCAGTTCTTC,CASSTSSYNEQFF
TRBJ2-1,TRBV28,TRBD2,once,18,TGTGCCAGCAGTCCACTAATACGACTAGCGGAGCAGTACAATGAGCAGTTCTTC,CASSPLIRLAEQYNEQFF
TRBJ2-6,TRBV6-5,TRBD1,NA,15,TGTGCCAGCAGCCTGACAGGGTCCGGGGCCAACGTCCTGACTTTC,CASSLTGSGANVLTF
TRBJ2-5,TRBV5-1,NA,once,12,TGCGCCAGCAGCTTGGACTACGAGACCCAGTACTTC,CASSLDYETQYF
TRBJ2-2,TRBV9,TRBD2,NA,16,TGTGCCAGCAGCGTAGGTCCAGCGGGAGGCACCGGGGAGCTGTTTTTT,CASSVGPAGGTGELFF